Sequencing of this T cell receptor (beta chain) was carried out in a study of identical twins (dated by TCRdb to the mid-2010s). General notes on the study: To test whether fetal clonotypes persist, this study deep-sequenced TCR alpha and beta repertoires from monozygotic twins, from unrelated adults of various ages, and from cord blood. To rule out contamination, the twin experiments were replicated at different times with different library preparation protocols. What the research found in general, with its limitations: Invariant T cells such as MAIT and iNKT could partly confound zero-insertion analyses, though diverse VJ usage argued against this for most clonotypes. Fewer insertions were carried by abundant cord blood beta clonotypes; a weaker similar trend was observed in young adult naive repertoires, while no such trend was observed in memory repertoires. Conclusions relied on cross-sectional statistical analysis, since the same donors could not be followed over many years. Compared with coincidental sharing between unrelated individuals, out-of-frame TCR alpha sequences shared between twins showed an excess of sequences with low generation probability. In monozygotic twins, recombination models systematically underestimated out-of-frame TCR alpha sharing, but the models matched the sharing seen between unrelated individuals. In beta out-of-frame sequences, excess twin sharing was weaker, because having fewer shared sequences lowered the signal-to-noise ratio.

To prepare the library, 5' RACE was applied. The sample was run on an Illumina HiSeq 2000. Template switching introduced a universal primer binding site; the final cDNA contained a unique molecular identifier, enabling accurate counting of TCR cDNA molecules. Specific primers in the conserved constant-segment region were used to synthesize first-strand cDNA for the TCR alpha and beta chains. To control for contamination, each cDNA library was double barcoded with a SMART-Mk sample barcode plus Illumina barcodes. TruSeq adapter sequences and Illumina sample barcodes were added in two successive PCR steps. TCR alpha and beta cDNA libraries were sequenced on the Illumina HiSeq platform with custom primers. Under the source paper's analysis protocol: Raw reads were processed with MiGEC to extract unique molecular identifiers, and MiXCR was used to determine CDR3 positions. For each individual, recombination models were inferred using an EM algorithm with the repgenHMM and IGoR tools. The analysis of shared clonotypes was done with the tcR package in R, with sharing normalized by the product of cloneset sizes. To study raw recombination without the effects of thymic and clonal selection, out-of-frame nonproductive sequences were analyzed. TCRdb applied fastp at Q25 and MiXCR to the public reads, then kept only in-frame beta chains. Every CDR3 protein is listed once, alongside the most common genes and DNA of its rows. TCRdb, not the original authors, processed these V and J calls. The table for this sample lists 1.5 million or so distinct CDR3 sequences; under 35% of them were counted only once. The top ten clones comprise around 0.25% of the sample.

Concerning this clonotype itself: Its antigen remains unidentified. Per-nucleotide qualities are absent, and no much larger clonotype sits a single base away.

All donors were healthy Caucasians. Measured from the cysteine to the phenylalanine, the CDR3 is 15 residues long. The sequence is cut down to CDR3 DNA, 45 bases in frame from base 1. V drops 7 bases and J drops 0 bases, leaving 16 bases in between. Input material: cord blood. The chain is encoded by TRBV12-3 or TRBV12-4 joined to TRBJ2-7, with the D call perhaps TRBD1 or TRBD2, as 5 bases match in each case. This sequence originates from a newborn girl in good health. The DNA sequence is TGTGCCAGCACCGAAAAGGGACGTTTCTCCTACGAGCAGTACTTC. Translated, it gives CASTEKGRFSYEQYF.